This T cell receptor (beta chain) was documented in a study of CD8 T cells in ankylosing spondylitis (dated by TCRdb to about 2017). Context from the whole study: The study set out to find disease-linked TCR variants by profiling T cell receptor beta repertoires in ankylosing spondylitis patients and healthy donors. The whole study cohort included under 140 healthy donors and 25 ankylosing spondylitis patients. Samples of peripheral blood were taken, and for ankylosing spondylitis patients, synovial fluid was collected as well. The paper as a whole reports these results and caveats: According to the report, matched synovial fluid samples from ankylosing spondylitis patients were significantly enriched for the disease-linked clones. In peripheral blood, the disease-linked clones were found at relatively low frequencies and had a CD8+ phenotype. Some TCR beta motif variants had previously been reported in synovial fluid and blood of reactive arthritis patients, which suggested common disease-initiation mechanisms. A TCR beta motif made up of under ten highly homologous amino acid variants appeared to be characteristic of blood from ankylosing spondylitis patients.

TCRdb lists the instrument as Illumina HiSeq 2500. Quantitative 5'-RACE with molecular barcodes was used to prepare TCR beta libraries. Per the authors' processing: Disease-linked TCR variants were identified with a new computational method built on a probabilistic model of VDJ rearrangement. Using fastp at Q25 and MiXCR, TCRdb reprocessed the public reads and kept productive beta chains. Every distinct CDR3 protein forms one entry, paired with its most common genes and DNA. These V and J calls rely on TCRdb rather than the paper's analysis. This sample gives around 770,000 distinct CDR3 sequences in total; around 11% of them show up just once. The ten largest clonotypes hold just over 0.5% of the sample. As for this clonotype: The antigen this receptor binds is unknown. No quality values exist for individual bases; no much larger clone is one base distant.

Sequencing was performed on blood, either unsorted or a sorted T cell fraction (not recorded which). The receptor's source is a male donor with ankylosing spondylitis.

In nucleotides, the sequence is TGCAGTGCTAGAGACCACAGGGGATTAATCCACGAGCAGTACTTC. Translated, this is CSARDHRGLIHEQYF. The chain is made from TRBV20-1 and TRBJ2-7; TRBD1 agrees with 7 junctional bases. From cysteine to phenylalanine, the CDR3 is 15 amino acids long. Only the CDR3 region is kept as DNA, spanning 45 bases read in frame from base 1. The V end gives up 0 bases and the J end 5 bases, leaving 10 bases in the junction not matched to a gene. From a lookup of the germline V gene (reference sequence), CDR1 and CDR2 are DFQATT and SNEGSKA.